A selection of T cell receptor beta chains follows, all from one sample in a study of blood T cell repertoires in COVID-19. Generated by immunoSEQ multiplex PCR, the TCRdb table keeps only in-frame clones and is missing some. The sample holds about 90,000 clones; 80% to 95% are singletons and the top ten take 2.3%. Sequencing was performed on peripheral blood. Receptor source: a human donor with active COVID-19. The donor label of this sample is uncertain. CDR3s include the opening cysteine and the closing phenylalanine or tryptophan.

j_gene	v_gene	CDR3aa
TRBJ2-5	TRBV6-6	CASSYPAGARETQYF
TRBJ1-4	TRBV28	CASSLPPDRDNEKLFF
TRBJ1-2	TRBV7-2	CASSTQDRGRPYGYTF
TRBJ2-1	TRBV6-2/TRBV6-3	CASSKPLAIHNEQFF
TRBJ2-7	TRBV6-5	CASSSIPTYEQYF
TRBJ1-3	TRBV7-9	CASSTRTGGRGNTIYF
TRBJ1-2	TRBV7-9	CASSQGGVGYGYTF
TRBJ1-6	TRBV7-6	CASSSGQVYNSPLHF
TRBJ1-2	TRBV5-4	CASSLVGGRGYGYTF
TRBJ2-3	TRBV5-4	CASSLVAASGEDTQYF
TRBJ1-4	TRBV18	CASFSRHGNEKLFF
TRBJ2-7	TRBV29-1	CSVEAGMKGLYEQYF
TRBJ2-7	TRBV27	CASSFNLAVAYEQYF
TRBJ2-5	TRBV6-6	CASSYGTSGEETQYF
TRBJ1-5	TRBV7-9	CASSLSTGTHQPQHF
TRBJ1-5	TRBV6-6	CASSYWGVRQPQHF
TRBJ1-1	TRBV25-1	CASSDGGYHTEAFF
TRBJ2-3	TRBV9	CASSADSLTDTQYF
TRBJ1-1	TRBV29-1	CSVETLPGQMNTEAFF
TRBJ1-5	TRBV19	CASSLNYNQPQHF
TRBJ2-1	TRBV11-3	CASSLGQITGDEQFF
TRBJ1-2	TRBV19	CASSTTTGRTF
TRBJ1-2	TRBV28	CASSHRGYTF
TRBJ2-5	TRBV5-1	CASRTDQETQYF
TRBJ1-1	TRBV6-5	CASKMDRAGNTEAFF
TRBJ1-2	TRBV7-9	CASSLVEGLDGYTF
TRBJ2-1	TRBV3-1/TRBV3-2	CASSQGSYNEQFF
TRBJ2-3	TRBV3-1/TRBV3-2	CASSNSGARISTDTQYF
TRBJ2-1	TRBV6-6	CASSSLSGGPYNEQFF
TRBJ2-7	TRBV13	CASSSTSAISYEQYF
TRBJ1-2	TRBV25-1	CASSRLGASDGYTF
TRBJ1-2	TRBV12-5	CASGLYPSRDGYTF
TRBJ1-1	TRBV9	CASSVGQATMNTEAFF
TRBJ1-1	TRBV12-3/TRBV12-4	CASSAGWEAFF
TRBJ1-2	TRBV5-6	CASSSPGTGLWGYTF
TRBJ2-4	TRBV14	CASSQIAGGPGLVKNIQYF
TRBJ2-1	TRBV5-8	CASSLAAGAYYNEQFF
TRBJ1-1	TRBV6-2/TRBV6-3	CASSATRDTEAFF
TRBJ2-3	TRBV20-1	CSASESVSTDTQYF
TRBJ1-1	TRBV6-5	CATTGNTEAFF
TRBJ2-1	TRBV7-8	CASSTLAGRSYNEQFF
TRBJ1-4	TRBV7-9	CASSPWDRVANEKLFF
TRBJ2-7	TRBV6-2/TRBV6-3	CASSSTREPAYEQYF
TRBJ1-2	TRBV11-2	CASSLDRGSINYGYTF
TRBJ2-5	TRBV2	CASVRTGSEETQYF
TRBJ2-4	TRBV6-4	CAGQGVDLCLAKNIQYF
TRBJ2-1	TRBV19	CASSIQSSGGERHNEQFF
TRBJ2-5	TRBV2	CASKGDSYQETQYF
TRBJ2-5	TRBV25-1	CASSVPGEETQYF
TRBJ2-7	TRBV10-3	CAGSAYFSYEQYF
TRBJ2-5	TRBV7-9	CASTSTGIETQYF
TRBJ2-2	TRBV27	CASSLWELANTGELFF
TRBJ1-6	TRBV6-5	CASTGERRNSPLHF
TRBJ1-1	TRBV11-2	CASSLFRSAGYTEAFF
TRBJ1-1	TRBV14	CASSEGGGTEAFF
TRBJ2-1	TRBV5-1	CASSLTGRSNEQFF
TRBJ2-5	TRBV2	CALRLAGSVETQYF
TRBJ1-6	TRBV28	CASSPAAGRDSPLHF
TRBJ1-5	TRBV7-8	CASSLNAPGQGAGQPQHF